This TCR beta chain was retrieved from a study of cytomegalovirus exposure and HLA in healthy donors. Study outcomes and limitations: The finding came from a later analysis; first-cohort TCR clusters tended to co-occur in the 110 or so validation repertoires.

Details on this clone: Its specificity is unknown.

The donors were members of the roughly 120-subject validation cohort (separate from the roughly 680-subject first cohort). Clones were read by immunoSEQ multiplex PCR, and TCRdb kept only the in-frame ones, dropping some. The sample records some 200,000 clones, about 80% being singletons. This sequence was found in a woman younger than 30 in good health and CMV-seropositive. Material for sequencing was PBMCs.

CDR3 protein: CASSSDRRTDTQYF. The CDR3 bases are TGTGCCAGCAGCTCCGACAGACGCACAGATACGCAGTATTTT. The V call is TRBV7-8, the J call TRBJ2-3; tentatively, D is TRBD1 (5 bases). CDR3 length: 14 amino acids. Germline V CDR1 and CDR2: SGHVS, FQNEAQ. V was trimmed by 4 bases and J by 1 base, leaving 9 bases between them. Based on the CDR3 plus reference TRBV7-8 and TRBJ2-3, the full variable domain is GAGVSQSPRYKVAKRGQDVALRCDPISGHVSLFWYQQALGQGPEFLTYFQNEAQLDKSGLPSDRFFAERPEGSVSTLKIQRTQQEDSAVYLCASSSDRRTDTQYFGPGTRLTVL.